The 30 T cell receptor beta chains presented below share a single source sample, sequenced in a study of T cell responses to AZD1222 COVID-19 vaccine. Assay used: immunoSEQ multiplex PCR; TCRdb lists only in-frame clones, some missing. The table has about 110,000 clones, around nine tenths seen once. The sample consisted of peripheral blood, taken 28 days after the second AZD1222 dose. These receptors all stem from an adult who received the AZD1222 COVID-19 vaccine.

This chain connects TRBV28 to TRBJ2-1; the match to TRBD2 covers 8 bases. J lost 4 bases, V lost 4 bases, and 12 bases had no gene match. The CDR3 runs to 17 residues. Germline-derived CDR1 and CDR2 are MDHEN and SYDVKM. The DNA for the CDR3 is TGTGCCAGCAGTTCCTCTATGACTAGCGAGATATACAATGAGCAGTTCTTC. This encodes CASSSSMTSEIYNEQFF. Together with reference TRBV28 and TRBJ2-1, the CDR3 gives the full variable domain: DVKVTQSSRYLVKRTGEKVFLECVQDMDHENMFWYRQDPGLGLRLIYFSYDVKMKEKGDIPEGYSVSREKKERFSLILESASTNQTSMYLCASSSSMTSEIYNEQFFGPGTRLTVL.

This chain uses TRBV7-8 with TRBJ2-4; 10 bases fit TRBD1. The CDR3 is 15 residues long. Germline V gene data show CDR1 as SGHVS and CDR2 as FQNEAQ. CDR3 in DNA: TGTGGGGTAACGACAGGGGGCTCTTTCAAAAACATTCAGTACTTC. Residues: CGVTTGGSFKNIQYF.

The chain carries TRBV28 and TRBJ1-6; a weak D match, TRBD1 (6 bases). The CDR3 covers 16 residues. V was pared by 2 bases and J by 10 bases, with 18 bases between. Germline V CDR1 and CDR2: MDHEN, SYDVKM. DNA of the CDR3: TGTGCCAGCAGTTTAGCCCCCGGGGGGCTTAGGTCACCCCTCCACTTT. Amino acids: CASSLAPGGLRSPLHF.

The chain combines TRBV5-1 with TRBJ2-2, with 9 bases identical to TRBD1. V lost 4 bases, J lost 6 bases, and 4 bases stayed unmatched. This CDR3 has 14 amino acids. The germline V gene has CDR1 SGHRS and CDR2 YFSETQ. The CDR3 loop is CASSTGTGPGELFF. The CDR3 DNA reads TGCGCCAGCAGCACCGGGACAGGGCCCGGGGAGCTGTTTTTT.

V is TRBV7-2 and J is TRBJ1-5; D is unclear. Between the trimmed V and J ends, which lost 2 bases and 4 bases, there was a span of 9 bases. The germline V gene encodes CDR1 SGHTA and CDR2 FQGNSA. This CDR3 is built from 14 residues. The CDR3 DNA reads TGTGCCAGCAGCTTAACGGTGAGGAATCAGCCCCAGCATTTT. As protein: CASSLTVRNQPQHF.

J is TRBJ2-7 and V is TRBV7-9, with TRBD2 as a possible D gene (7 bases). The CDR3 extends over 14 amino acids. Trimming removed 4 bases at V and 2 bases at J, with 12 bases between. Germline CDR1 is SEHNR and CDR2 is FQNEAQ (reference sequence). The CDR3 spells CASSSPGGTYEQYF. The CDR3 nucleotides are TGTGCCAGCAGCTCCCCGGGGGGCACCTACGAGCAGTACTTC.

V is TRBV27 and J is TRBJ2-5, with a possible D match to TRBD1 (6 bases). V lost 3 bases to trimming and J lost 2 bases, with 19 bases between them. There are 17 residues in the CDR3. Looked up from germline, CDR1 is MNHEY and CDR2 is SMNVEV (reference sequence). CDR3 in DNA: TGTGCCAGCAGTTTTGCAGCACAGACAGGTCTTCAAGAGACCCAGTACTTC. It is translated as CASSFAAQTGLQETQYF.

DNA of the CDR3: TGTGCCATCGTGACCGGGACAGGGAGCAATCAGCCCCAGCATTTT. Its protein product is CAIVTGTGSNQPQHF. The J gene is TRBJ1-5, the V gene TRBV10-3; 9 positions match TRBD1. Germline V lookup: CDR1 ENHRY, CDR2 SYGVKD. The CDR3 runs to 15 residues. Trimming removed 8 bases from V and 1 base from J; junction bases left unmatched: 6.

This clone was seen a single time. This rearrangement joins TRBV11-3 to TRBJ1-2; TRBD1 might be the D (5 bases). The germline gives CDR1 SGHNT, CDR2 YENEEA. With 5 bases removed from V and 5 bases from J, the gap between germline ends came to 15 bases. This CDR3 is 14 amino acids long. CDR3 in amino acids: CASSQDGTKYGYTF. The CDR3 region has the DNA TGTGCCAGCAGCCAAGACGGGACGAAGTATGGCTACACCTTC.

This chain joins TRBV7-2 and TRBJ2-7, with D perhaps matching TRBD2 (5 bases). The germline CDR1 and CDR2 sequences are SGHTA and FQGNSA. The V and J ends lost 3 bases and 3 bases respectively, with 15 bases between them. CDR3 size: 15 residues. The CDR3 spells CASSLGRTSIYEQYF. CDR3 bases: TGTGCCAGCAGCTTGGGGAGAACCTCCATCTACGAGCAGTACTTC.

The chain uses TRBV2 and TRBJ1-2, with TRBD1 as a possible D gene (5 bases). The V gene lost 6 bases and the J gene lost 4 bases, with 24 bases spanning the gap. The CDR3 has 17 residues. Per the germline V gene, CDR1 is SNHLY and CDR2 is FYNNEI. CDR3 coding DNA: TGTGCCAGCAGCGGAGGGACGGCCGCCGCGCGAGTCTATGGCTACACCTTC. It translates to CASSGGTAAARVYGYTF. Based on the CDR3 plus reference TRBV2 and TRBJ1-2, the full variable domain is EPEVTQTPSHQVTQMGQEVILRCVPISNHLYFYWYRQILGQKVEFLVSFYNNEISEKSEIFDDQFSVERPDGSNFTLKIRSTKLEDSAMYFCASSGGTAAARVYGYTFGSGTRLTVV.

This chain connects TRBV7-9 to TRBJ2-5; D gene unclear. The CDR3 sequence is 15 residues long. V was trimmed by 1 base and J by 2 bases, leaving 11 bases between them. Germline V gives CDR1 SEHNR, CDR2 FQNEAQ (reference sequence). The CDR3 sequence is CASSLELWGQETQYF. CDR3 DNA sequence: TGTGCCAGCAGCTTAGAGTTGTGGGGTCAAGAGACCCAGTACTTC.

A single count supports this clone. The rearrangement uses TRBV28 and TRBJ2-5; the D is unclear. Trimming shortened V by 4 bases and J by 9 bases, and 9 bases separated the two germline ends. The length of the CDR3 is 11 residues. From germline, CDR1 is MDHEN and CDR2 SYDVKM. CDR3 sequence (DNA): TGTGCCAGCAGTTCAATGTCGGCCCAGTACTTC. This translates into CASSSMSAQYF.

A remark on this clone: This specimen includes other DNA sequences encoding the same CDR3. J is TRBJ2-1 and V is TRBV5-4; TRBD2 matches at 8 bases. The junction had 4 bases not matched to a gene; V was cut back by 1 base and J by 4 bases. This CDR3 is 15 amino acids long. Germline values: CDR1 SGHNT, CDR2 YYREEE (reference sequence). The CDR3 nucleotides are TGTGCCAGCAGCTTGACTAGCGGAGGATACAATGAGCAGTTCTTC. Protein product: CASSLTSGGYNEQFF.

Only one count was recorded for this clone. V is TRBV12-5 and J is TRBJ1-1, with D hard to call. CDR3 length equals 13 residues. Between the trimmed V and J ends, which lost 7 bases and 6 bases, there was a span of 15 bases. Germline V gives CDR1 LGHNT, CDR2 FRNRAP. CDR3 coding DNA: TGTGCTAGTGCCCTCGAAAGTAGGGCTGAAGCTTTCTTT. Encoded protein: CASALESRAEAFF.

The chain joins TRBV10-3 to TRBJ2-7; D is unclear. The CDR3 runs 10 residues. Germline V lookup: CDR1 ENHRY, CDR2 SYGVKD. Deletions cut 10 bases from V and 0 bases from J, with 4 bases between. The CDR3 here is CATGSYEQYF. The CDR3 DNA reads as TGTGCCACTGGCTCCTACGAGCAGTACTTC.

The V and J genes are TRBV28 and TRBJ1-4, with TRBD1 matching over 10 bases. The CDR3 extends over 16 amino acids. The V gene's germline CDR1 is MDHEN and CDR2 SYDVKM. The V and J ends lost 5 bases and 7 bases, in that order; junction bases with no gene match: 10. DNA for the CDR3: TGTGCCAGCAGTCCCGGACAGGGGGACTTCCTTGAAAAACTGTTTTTT. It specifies CASSPGQGDFLEKLFF.

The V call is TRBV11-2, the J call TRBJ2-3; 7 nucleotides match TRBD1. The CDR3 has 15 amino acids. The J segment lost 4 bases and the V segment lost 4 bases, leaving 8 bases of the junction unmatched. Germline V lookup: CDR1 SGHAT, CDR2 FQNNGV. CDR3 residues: CASSSSDRWADTQYF. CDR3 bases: TGTGCCAGCAGCTCGTCGGACAGGTGGGCAGATACGCAGTATTTT.

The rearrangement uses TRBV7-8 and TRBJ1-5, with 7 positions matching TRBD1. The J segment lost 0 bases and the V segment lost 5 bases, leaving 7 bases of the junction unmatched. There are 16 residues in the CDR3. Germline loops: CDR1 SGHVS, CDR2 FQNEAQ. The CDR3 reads CASSTGQAASNQPQHF. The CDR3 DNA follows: TGTGCCAGCAGCACAGGACAGGCCGCTAGCAATCAGCCCCAGCATTTT.

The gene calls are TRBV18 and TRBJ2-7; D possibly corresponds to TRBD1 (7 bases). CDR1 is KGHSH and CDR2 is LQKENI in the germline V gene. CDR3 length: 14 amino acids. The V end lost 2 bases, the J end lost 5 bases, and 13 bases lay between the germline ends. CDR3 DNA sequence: TGTGCCAGCTCACCAGCGGGACAGTATAACGAGCAGTACTTC. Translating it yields CASSPAGQYNEQYF. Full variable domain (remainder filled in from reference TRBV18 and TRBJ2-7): NAGVMQNPRHLVRRRGQEARLRCSPMKGHSHVYWYRQLPEEGLKFMVYLQKENIIDESGMPKERFSAEFPKEGPSILRIQQVVRGDSAAYFCASSPAGQYNEQYFGPGTRLTVT.

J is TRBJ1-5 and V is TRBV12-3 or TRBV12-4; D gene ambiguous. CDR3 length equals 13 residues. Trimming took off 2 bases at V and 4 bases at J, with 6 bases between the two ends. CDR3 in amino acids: CASSLMGNQPQHF. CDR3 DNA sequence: TGTGCCAGCAGTTTAATGGGGAATCAGCCCCAGCATTTT.

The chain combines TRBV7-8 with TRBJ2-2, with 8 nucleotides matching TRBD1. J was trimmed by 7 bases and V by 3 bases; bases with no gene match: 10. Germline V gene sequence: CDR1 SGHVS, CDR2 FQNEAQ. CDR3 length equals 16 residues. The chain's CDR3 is CASSLPGQARHGELFF. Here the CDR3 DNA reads TGTGCCAGCAGCTTGCCGGGACAGGCCCGACACGGGGAGCTGTTTTTT.

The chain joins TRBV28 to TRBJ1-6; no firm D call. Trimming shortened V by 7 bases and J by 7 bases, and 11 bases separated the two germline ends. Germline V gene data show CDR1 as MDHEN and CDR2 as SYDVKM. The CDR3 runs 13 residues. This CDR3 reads CASNPRGNSPLHF. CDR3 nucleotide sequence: TGTGCCAGCAACCCCCGAGGAAATTCACCCCTCCACTTT.

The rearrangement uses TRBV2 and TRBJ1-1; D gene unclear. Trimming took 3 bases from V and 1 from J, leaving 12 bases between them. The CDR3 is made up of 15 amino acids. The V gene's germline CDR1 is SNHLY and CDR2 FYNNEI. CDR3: CASSEGFRKNTEAFF. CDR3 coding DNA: TGTGCCAGCAGTGAGGGCTTCCGGAAGAACACTGAAGCTTTCTTT.

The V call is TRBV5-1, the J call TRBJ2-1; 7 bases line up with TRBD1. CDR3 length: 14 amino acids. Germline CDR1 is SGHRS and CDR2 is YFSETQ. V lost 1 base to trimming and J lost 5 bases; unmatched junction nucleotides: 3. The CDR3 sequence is CASSLQGVDNEQFF. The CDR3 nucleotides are TGCGCCAGCAGCTTGCAGGGGGTGGACAATGAGCAGTTCTTC. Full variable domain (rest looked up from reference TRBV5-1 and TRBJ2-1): KAGVTQTPRYLIKTRGQQVTLSCSPISGHRSVSWYQQTPGQGLQFLFEYFSETQRNKGNFPGRFSGRQFSNSRSEMNVSTLELGDSALYLCASSLQGVDNEQFFGPGTRLTVL.

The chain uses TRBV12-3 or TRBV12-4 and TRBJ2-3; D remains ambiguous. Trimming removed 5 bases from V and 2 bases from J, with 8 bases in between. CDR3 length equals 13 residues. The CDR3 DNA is TGTGCCAGCAGTCTCCATTCCACAGATACGCAGTATTTT. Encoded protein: CASSLHSTDTQYF.

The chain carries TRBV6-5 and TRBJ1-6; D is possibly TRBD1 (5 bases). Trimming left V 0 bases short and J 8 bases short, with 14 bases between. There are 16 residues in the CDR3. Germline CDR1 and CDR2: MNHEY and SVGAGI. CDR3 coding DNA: TGTGCCAGCAGTTACTCCCAGGGAGGCGGGCATTCACCCCTCCACTTT. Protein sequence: CASSYSQGGGHSPLHF.

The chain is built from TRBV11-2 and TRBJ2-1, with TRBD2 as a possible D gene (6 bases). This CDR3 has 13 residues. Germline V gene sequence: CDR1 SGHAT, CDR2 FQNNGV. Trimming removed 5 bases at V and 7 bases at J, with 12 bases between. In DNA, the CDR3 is TGTGCCAGCAGCCTCTGGGGGGTTAATGAGCAGTTCTTC. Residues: CASSLWGVNEQFF.

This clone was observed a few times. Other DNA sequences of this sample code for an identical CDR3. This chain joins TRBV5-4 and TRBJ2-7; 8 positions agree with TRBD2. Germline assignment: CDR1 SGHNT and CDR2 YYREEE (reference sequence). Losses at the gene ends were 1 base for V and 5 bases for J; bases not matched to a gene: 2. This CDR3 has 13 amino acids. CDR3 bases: TGTGCCAGCAGCTTGCGGGGGGGAAACGAGCAGTACTTC. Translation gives CASSLRGGNEQYF.

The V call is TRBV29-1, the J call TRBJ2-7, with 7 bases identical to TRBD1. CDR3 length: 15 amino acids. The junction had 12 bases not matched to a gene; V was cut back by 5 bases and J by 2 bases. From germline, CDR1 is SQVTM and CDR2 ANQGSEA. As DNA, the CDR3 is TGCAGCGTTTGGTCTCATGGGACAGCGCCCTACGAGCAGTACTTC. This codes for CSVWSHGTAPYEQYF.